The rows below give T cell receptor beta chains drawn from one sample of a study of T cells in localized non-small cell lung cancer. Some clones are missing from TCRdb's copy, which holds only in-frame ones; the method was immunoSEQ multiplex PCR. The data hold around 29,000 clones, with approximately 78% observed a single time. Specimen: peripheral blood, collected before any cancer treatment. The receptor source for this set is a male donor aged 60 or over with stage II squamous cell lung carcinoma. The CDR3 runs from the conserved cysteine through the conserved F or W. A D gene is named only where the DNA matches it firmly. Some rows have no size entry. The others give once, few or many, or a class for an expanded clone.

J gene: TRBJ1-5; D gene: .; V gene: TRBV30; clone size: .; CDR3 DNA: TGTGCCTGGAGTGTACTGGGCCTTGGGAGCAATCAGCCCCAGCATTTT; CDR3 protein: CAWSVLGLGSNQPQHF
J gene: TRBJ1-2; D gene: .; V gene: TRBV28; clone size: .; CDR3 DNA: TGTGCCAGCAGTCCACATGACTATGGCTACACCTTC; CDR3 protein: CASSPHDYGYTF
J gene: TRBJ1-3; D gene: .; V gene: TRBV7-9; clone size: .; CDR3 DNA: TGTGCCAGCAGCTCCTCTGAGGGCTACACCATATATTTT; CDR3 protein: CASSSSEGYTIYF
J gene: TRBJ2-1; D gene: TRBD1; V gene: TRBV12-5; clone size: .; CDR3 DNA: TGTGCTAGTGTTTGGGAGACAGGGGGCTACAATGAGCAGTTCTTC; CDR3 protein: CASVWETGGYNEQFF
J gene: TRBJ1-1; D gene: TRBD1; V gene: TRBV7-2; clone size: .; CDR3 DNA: TGTGCCAGCAGCTTAGCGGGGGACAGATATCTTGAAGCTTTCTTT; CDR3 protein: CASSLAGDRYLEAFF
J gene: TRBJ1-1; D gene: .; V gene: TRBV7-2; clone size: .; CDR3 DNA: TGTGCCAGCAGCTTTTTTAACCCAGTTGAAGCTTTCTTT; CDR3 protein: CASSFFNPVEAFF
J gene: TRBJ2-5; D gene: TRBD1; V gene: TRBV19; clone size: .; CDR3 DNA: TGTGCCAGTAGTATTCGGCCAGGGGGCCGTGAGACCCAGTACTTC; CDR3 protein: CASSIRPGGRETQYF
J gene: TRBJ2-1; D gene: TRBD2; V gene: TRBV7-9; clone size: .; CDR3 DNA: TGTGCCAGCAGCTTATTCATGGGACTAGCGGGCAACAATGAGCAGTTCTTC; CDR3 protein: CASSLFMGLAGNNEQFF
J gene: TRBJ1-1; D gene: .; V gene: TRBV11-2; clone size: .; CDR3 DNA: TGTGCCAGCAGCCGATACCGGACAACCAGACACACTGAAGCTTTCTTT; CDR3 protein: CASSRYRTTRHTEAFF
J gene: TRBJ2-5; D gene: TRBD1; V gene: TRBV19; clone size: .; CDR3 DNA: TGTGCCAGTAGTAGCGGAACAGGGGTACGAGAGACCCAGTACTTC; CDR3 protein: CASSSGTGVRETQYF
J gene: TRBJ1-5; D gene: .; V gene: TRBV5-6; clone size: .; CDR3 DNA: TGTGCCAGCAGCTTGAGTGGCAATCAGCCCCAGCATTTT; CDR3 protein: CASSLSGNQPQHF
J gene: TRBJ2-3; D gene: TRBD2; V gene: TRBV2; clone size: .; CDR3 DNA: TGTGCCAGCAGTCGGGAGGACGGCTGGGGAGATACGCAGTATTTT; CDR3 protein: CASSREDGWGDTQYF
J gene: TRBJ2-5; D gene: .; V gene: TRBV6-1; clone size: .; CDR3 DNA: TGTGCCAGCAGTGATATAGGGAGGGAGACCCAGTACTTC; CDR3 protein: CASSDIGRETQYF
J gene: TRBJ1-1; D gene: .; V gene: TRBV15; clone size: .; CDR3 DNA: TGTGCCACCAGCAGAGGCCGAGAGGGCATGAACACTGAAGCTTTCTTT; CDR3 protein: CATSRGREGMNTEAFF
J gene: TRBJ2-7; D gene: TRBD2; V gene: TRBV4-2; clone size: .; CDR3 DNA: TGTGCCAGCAGCCAAGAACGGGCAGCCTCATTGGGGGGGGAGCAGTACTTC; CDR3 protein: CASSQERAASLGGEQYF
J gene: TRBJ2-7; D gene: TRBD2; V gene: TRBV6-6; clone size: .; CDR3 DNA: TGTGCCAGCAGTTCCCCAAATAGCGGGGGGAGTTACGAGCAGTACTTC; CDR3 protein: CASSSPNSGGSYEQYF
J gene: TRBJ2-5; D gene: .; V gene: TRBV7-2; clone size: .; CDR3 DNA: TGTGCCAGCGGCCAGGGCCAAGAGACCCAGTACTTC; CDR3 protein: CASGQGQETQYF
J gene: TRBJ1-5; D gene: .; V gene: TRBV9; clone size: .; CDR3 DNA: TGTGCCAGCAGCGTAGGGACCGGGGGCAAGGGGAGCAGCAATCAGCCCCAGCATTTT; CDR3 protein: CASSVGTGGKGSSNQPQHF
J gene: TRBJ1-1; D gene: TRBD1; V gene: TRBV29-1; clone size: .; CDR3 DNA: TGCAGCGTTAAAACAGGGGGTGACACTGAAGCTTTCTTT; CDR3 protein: CSVKTGGDTEAFF
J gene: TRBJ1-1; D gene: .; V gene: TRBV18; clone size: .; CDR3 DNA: TGTGCCAGCTCCCCAAACACTGAAGCTTTCTTT; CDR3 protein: CASSPNTEAFF
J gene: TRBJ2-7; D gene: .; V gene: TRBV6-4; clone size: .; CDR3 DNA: TGTGCCAGCAGGGGTAGGGGTCAGGCCGGCTGGCAGTACTTC; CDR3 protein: CASRGRGQAGWQYF
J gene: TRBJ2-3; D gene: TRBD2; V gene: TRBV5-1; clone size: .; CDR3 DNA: TGCGCCAGCGCCGGGACTAGCGGGGGAGATACGCAGTATTTT; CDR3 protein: CASAGTSGGDTQYF
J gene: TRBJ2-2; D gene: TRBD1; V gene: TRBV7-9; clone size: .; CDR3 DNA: TGTGCCAGCAGCTTACCCTTTAGACAGGGAATCACCGGGGAGCTGTTTTTT; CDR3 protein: CASSLPFRQGITGELFF
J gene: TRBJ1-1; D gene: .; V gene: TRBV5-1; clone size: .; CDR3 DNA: TGCGCCAGCAGCTGGGGGGCAGGGGCCCTGAACACTGAAGCTTTCTTT; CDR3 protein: CASSWGAGALNTEAFF
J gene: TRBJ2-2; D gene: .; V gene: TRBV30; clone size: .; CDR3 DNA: TGTGCCTGGAGTGTAAAGGGTTGGGCCGGGGAGCTGTTTTTT; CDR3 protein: CAWSVKGWAGELFF
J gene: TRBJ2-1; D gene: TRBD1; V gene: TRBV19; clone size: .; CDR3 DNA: TGTGCCAGTAGTGACAGGGGTTCGGGCCACAATGAGCAGTTCTTC; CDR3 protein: CASSDRGSGHNEQFF
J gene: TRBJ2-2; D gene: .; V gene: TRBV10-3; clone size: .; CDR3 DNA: TGTGCCATCAGGACCGACAGGTTCGACACCGGGGAGCTGTTTTTT; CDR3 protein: CAIRTDRFDTGELFF
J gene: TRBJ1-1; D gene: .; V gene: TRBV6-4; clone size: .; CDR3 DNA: TGTGCCAGCAGTGACTCGGTTATGGTATGTGCTTTCTTT; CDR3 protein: CASSDSVMVCAFF
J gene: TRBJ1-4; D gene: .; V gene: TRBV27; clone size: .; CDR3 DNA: TGTGCCAGCAGTTTGTTGGGGACTGCAACTAATGAAAAACTGTTTTTT; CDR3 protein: CASSLLGTATNEKLFF
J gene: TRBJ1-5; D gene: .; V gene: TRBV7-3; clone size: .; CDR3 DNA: TGTGCCAGCAGCTTAGGACAGAATCAGCCCCAGCATTTT; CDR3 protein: CASSLGQNQPQHF
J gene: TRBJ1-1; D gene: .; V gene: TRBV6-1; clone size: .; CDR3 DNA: TGTGCCAGCAGTGCAGCTAGGGGAGGCGGAACTGAAGCTTTCTTT; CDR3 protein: CASSAARGGGTEAFF
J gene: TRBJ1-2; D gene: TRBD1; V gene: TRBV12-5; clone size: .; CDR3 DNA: TGTGCTAGTGGTTGGGGGACAGGGGGCGCGGGGTATGGCTACACCTTC; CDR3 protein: CASGWGTGGAGYGYTF
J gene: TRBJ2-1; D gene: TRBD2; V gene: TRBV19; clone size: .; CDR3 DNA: TGTGCCAGTAGCACGAGCGGGGGGGGCTACAATGAGCAGTTCTTC; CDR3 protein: CASSTSGGGYNEQFF
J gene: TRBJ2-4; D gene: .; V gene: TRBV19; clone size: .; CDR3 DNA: TGTGCCAGTAGTATGGGCCAGGGTCGTAACATTCAGTACTTC; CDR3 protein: CASSMGQGRNIQYF
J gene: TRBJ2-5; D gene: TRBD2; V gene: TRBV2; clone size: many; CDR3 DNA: TGTGCCAGCTACGAGCTAGCGGCGCACTTC; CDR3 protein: CASYELAAHF
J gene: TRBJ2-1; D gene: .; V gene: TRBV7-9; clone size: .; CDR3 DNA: TGTGCCAGCCGGGAAAACAATGAGCAGTTCTTC; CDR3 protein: CASRENNEQFF